This T cell receptor (beta chain) was documented in a study of long-term antiretroviral therapy in people with HIV. Every sample had 1-10 million cryopreserved PBMC in it before DNA extraction. This CDR3 region has 16 residues. Germline V lookup: CDR1 MNHNY, CDR2 SVGAGI (reference sequence). V lost 6 bases and J lost 3; bases outside the gene matches: 7. Investigators performed immunoSEQ version v3.0 at survey level. The repertoire was sequenced with immunoSEQ multiplex PCR; TCRdb's copy has only in-frame clones and lacks some. Here the sample spans roughly 17,000 clones, 90% to 95% being singletons. This receptor was identified in a man aged 50 to 60 with HIV. The rearrangement joins TRBV6-6 to TRBJ2-2; the match to TRBD2 covers 10 bases. This material consisted of unsorted PBMCs, taken 3 years after starting antiretroviral therapy. In DNA, the CDR3 is TGTGCCAGCAGCCCTCCGACTAGCGGGTACACCGGGGAGCTGTTTTTT. It translates to CASSPPTSGYTGELFF.